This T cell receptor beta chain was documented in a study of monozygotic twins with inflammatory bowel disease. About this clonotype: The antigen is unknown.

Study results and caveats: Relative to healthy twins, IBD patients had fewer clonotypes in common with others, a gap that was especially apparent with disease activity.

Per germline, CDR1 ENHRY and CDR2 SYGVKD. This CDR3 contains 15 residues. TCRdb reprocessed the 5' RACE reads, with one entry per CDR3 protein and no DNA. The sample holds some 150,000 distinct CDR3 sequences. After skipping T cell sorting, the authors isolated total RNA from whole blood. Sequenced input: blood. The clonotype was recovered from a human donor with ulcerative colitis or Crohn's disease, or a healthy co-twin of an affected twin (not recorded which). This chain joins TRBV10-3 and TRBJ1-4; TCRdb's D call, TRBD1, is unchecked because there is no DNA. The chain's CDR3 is CAISESRGEDEKLFF.